The following is a T cell receptor (beta chain) sequence with its context. The table came from immunoSEQ multiplex PCR; TCRdb's copy has only in-frame clones and leaves some out. The sample lists 950,000 to 1,300,000 clones, about 75% occurring once. Naive CD45RA+ and memory CD45RA-negative subsets were split from CD4+ cells. These data come from a study of shared clonotypes between healthy human individuals. Study-level background: Three plates each covered CD4 naive and memory; CD8 naive two, CD8 memory one.

The CDR3 loop spans 15 amino acids. Germline V gives CDR1 ENHRY, CDR2 SYGVKD. The V and J ends lost 1 base and 2 bases respectively, with 9 bases between them. Sequenced: memory CD4+ T cells sorted from blood. The subset was: CD45RA-negative fraction. The chain uses TRBV10-3 and TRBJ2-1; D possibly corresponds to TRBD2 (5 bases). The clonotype was recovered from a man between 18 and 29 years old in good health. The CDR3 DNA reads TGTGCCATCAGTGAGTTGAGGGAGACCTACAATGAGCAGTTCTTC. Translation: CAISELRETYNEQFF.